This passage covers 10 T cell receptor beta chains from one sample sequenced in a study of breast tumors, draining lymph nodes, adjacent tissues. MiXCR, run by TCRdb on the multiplex PCR reads, gives a single entry per CDR3 protein. The repertoire holds 200,000 to 300,000 distinct CDR3 sequences, under 35% seen once, with 1.1% in the top ten. The lymph nodes were axillary draining lymph nodes from breast cancer patients. Sequencing was carried out using axillary lymph node tissue. The receptors here all came from a female donor with breast cancer. Some clones in this sample may be carry-over from other donors' samples.

This clonotype was observed many times. The chain carries TRBV7-3 and TRBJ2-1; 7 positions agree with TRBD2. J gave up 4 bases and V 0 bases, and 0 bases lay outside the gene matches. From germline, CDR1 is SGHTA and CDR2 FQGTGA. This CDR3 contains 14 residues. The CDR3: CASSLTAGYNEQFF. CDR3 in DNA: TGTGCCAGCAGCTTAACAGCGGGGTACAATGAGCAGTTCTTC.

This clonotype was seen at least ten times. V gene TRBV11-3 combines with J gene TRBJ2-1, with TRBD1 matching over 11 bases. Looked up from germline, CDR1 is SGHNT and CDR2 is YENEEA. The CDR3 totals 15 residues. The J segment lost 4 bases and the V segment lost 4 bases, leaving 3 bases of the junction unmatched. CDR3 amino acids: CASSWGTGGYNEQFF. For the CDR3, the DNA is TGTGCCAGCAGCTGGGGGACAGGGGGATACAATGAGCAGTTCTTC. Together with reference TRBV11-3 and TRBJ2-1, the CDR3 gives the full variable domain: EAGVVQSPRYKIIEKKQPVAFWCNPISGHNTLYWYLQNLGQGPELLIRYENEEAVDDSQLPKDRFSAERLKGVDSTLKIQPAELGDSAVYLCASSWGTGGYNEQFFGPGTRLTVL.

This clonotype was found many times. The V gene is TRBV10-3, the J gene TRBJ2-1; D uncertain. Trimming took 11 bases from V and 7 from J, leaving 15 bases between them. This CDR3 is built from 12 residues. Germline V gives CDR1 ENHRY, CDR2 SYGVKD. The CDR3 sequence: CAASRSENEQFF. CDR3 coding DNA: TGTGCCGCCTCCCGGTCAGAAAATGAGCAGTTCTTC.

This clonotype has a count of ten or more. The V call is TRBV20-1, the J call TRBJ1-5, with a possible D match to TRBD1 (5 bases). From germline, CDR1 is DFQATT and CDR2 SNEGSKA (reference sequence). The CDR3 length is 14 residues. Trimming took 3 bases from V and 5 from J, leaving 14 bases between them. The CDR3 coding sequence is TGCAGTGCTAGTAAGGGGTCGGGGGATCAGCCCCAGCATTTT. Encoded protein: CSASKGSGDQPQHF.

Concerning this clonotype itself: A much larger clone lies one base from this, so it may be a read error. The chain recombines TRBV6-1 with TRBJ2-5; a possible D gene is TRBD1 (7 bases). This CDR3 spans 14 amino acids. The germline CDR1 and CDR2 sequences are MNHNS and SASEGT. The CDR3 coding sequence is TGTGCCAGCAGGGAGGGACAGAAACAAGAGATCCAGTACTTC. It translates to CASREGQKQEIQYF.

As to this clonotype: A read error is possible here, since a much larger clone lies one base away. V gene TRBV2 combines with J gene TRBJ2-7; 9 bases are shared with TRBD1. Trimming removed 5 bases from V and 8 bases from J; junction bases left unmatched: 13. CDR1 and CDR2 (germline): SNHLY, FYNNEI. This CDR3 spans 15 amino acids. CDR3 protein: CASSFSRTGDRKQYF. DNA of the CDR3: TGTGCCAGCAGTTTCTCCAGGACAGGGGACCGAAAGCAGTACTTC.

This clonotype has more than one count but fewer than ten. This chain connects TRBV9 to TRBJ2-1; D is unclear. Trimming pared 2 bases from V and 4 bases from J, leaving 10 bases between. CDR1 is SGDLS and CDR2 is YYNGEE in the germline V gene. The CDR3 length is 14 residues. DNA for the CDR3: TGTGCCAGCAGCGTCGCACCAGATTACAATGAGCAGTTCTTC. Protein product: CASSVAPDYNEQFF.

The sample holds one count of this clonotype. This chain links TRBV12-3 or TRBV12-4 with TRBJ1-5; TRBD1 agrees at 9 bases. This CDR3 has 16 amino acids. V shed 3 bases and J 4 bases; nucleotides not matched to a gene: 7. CDR3 amino acids: CASSFTGGVGNQPQHF. The CDR3 DNA follows: TGTGCCAGCAGTTTCACAGGGGGCGTAGGTAATCAGCCCCAGCATTTT.

In this sample, this clonotype turned up many times. The chain joins TRBV5-1 to TRBJ2-7; the match to TRBD2 covers 9 bases. Germline-derived CDR1 and CDR2 are SGHRS and YFSETQ. The CDR3 consists of 14 residues. With V trimmed by 4 bases and J by 6 bases, 8 bases remained unmatched. CDR3 amino acids: CASSAGGLPGEQYF. The CDR3 DNA reads TGCGCCAGCAGCGCGGGGGGGCTACCGGGCGAGCAGTACTTC.

This clonotype was picked up many times. The rearrangement joins TRBV7-2 to TRBJ1-6; D call uncertain. Trimming cost V 2 bases and J 5 bases, with 13 bases left between them. The CDR3 length is 16 residues. Germline V gene lookup returns CDR1 SGHTA and CDR2 FQGNSA. The CDR3 DNA reads as TGTGCCAGCAGCTTATATAGAAACCCCGATAATTCACCCCTCCACTTT. It codes for CASSLYRNPDNSPLHF.